This TCR beta chain was documented in a study of Ad26.COV2.S vaccination and SARS-CoV-2 variants. The overall study: Recipients of Ad26.COV2.S got it intramuscularly, once or twice 56 days apart.

Treatment specified: approximately 18 received Ad26.COV2.S at low or high dose, single or two shots; 5 received placebo; per-sample allocation not given. Day 63 after the first vaccine or placebo injection was the time point for sampling. The sample came from a Boston adult aged 18-55 years. Study-wide results and caveats: Non-spike TCR breadth did not differ much between vaccine and placebo recipients.

Data came from immunoSEQ multiplex PCR; TCRdb stores just in-frame clones and leaves some out. The sample includes more than 350,000 clones, around 90% of them seen just once. This clone was seen just once. Its antigen is unknown. The CDR3 spans 14 residues. CDR1 SGHRS and CDR2 YFSETQ come from the germline V gene. V was pared by 3 bases and J by 5 bases, with 5 bases of the junction left unmatched. This clonotype originated in a person aged 18-65 years who received the Ad26.COV2.S COVID-19 vaccine or a placebo. J is TRBJ2-7 and V is TRBV5-1; 10 nucleotides match TRBD1. The sample consisted of peripheral blood, taken in a trial of Ad26.COV2.S vaccine versus placebo. CDR3 nucleotides: TGCGCCAGCAGCTACCGACAGGGGGCTGACGAGCAGTACTTC. It encodes CASSYRQGADEQYF.